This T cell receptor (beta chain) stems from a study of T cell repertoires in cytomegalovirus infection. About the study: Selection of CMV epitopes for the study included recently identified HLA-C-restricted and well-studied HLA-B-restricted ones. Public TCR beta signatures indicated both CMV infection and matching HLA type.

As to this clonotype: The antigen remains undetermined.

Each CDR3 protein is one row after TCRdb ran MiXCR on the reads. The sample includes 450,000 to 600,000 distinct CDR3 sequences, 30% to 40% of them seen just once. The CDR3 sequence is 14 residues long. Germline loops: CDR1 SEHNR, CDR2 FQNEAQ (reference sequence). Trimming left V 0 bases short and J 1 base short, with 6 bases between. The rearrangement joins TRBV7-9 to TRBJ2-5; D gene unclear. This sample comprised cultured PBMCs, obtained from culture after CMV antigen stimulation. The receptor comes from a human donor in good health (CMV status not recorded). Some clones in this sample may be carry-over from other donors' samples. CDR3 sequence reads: CASSLAPGQETQYF. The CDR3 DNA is TGTGCCAGCAGCTTAGCACCGGGCCAAGAGACCCAGTACTTC.